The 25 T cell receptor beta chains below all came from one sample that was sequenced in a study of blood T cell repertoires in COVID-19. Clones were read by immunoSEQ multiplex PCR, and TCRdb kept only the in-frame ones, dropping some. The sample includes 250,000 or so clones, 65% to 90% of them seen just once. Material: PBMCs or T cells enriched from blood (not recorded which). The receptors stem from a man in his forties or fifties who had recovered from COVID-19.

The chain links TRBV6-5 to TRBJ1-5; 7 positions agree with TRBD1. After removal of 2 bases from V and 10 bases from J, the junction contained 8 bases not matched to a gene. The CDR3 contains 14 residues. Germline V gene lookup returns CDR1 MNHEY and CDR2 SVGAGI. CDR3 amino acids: CASSYDRELPPQHF. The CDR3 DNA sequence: TGTGCCAGCAGTTACGACAGGGAGCTGCCCCCCCAGCATTTT.

The CDR3 reads CASSSRTGRNTEAFF. The CDR3 nucleotides read TGCGCCAGCAGCTCCAGGACAGGGCGGAACACTGAAGCTTTCTTT. The V gene is TRBV5-1, the J gene TRBJ1-1; 8 nucleotides agree with TRBD1. This CDR3 spans 15 amino acids. The trim removed 3 bases at V and 1 base at J, leaving 5 bases unmatched. Germline V gives CDR1 SGHRS, CDR2 YFSETQ.

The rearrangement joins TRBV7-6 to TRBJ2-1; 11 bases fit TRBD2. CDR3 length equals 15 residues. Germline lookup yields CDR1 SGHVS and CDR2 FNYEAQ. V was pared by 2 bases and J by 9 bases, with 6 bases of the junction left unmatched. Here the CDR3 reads CASSLRIAGGLEQFF. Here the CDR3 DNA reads TGTGCCAGCAGCTTAAGGATAGCGGGGGGGCTTGAGCAGTTCTTC.

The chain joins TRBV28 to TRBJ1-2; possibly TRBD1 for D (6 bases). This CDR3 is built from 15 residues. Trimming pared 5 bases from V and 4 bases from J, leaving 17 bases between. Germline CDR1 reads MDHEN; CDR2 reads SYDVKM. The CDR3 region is CASSPRAGGLYGYTF. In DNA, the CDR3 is TGTGCCAGCAGTCCCCGGGCCGGGGGGCTCTATGGCTACACCTTC.

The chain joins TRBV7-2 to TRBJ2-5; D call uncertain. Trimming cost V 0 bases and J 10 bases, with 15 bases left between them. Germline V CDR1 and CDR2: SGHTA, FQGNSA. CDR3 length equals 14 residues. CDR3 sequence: CASSLAWLVGIQYF. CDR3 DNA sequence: TGTGCCAGCAGCTTAGCTTGGCTAGTAGGAATCCAGTACTTC.

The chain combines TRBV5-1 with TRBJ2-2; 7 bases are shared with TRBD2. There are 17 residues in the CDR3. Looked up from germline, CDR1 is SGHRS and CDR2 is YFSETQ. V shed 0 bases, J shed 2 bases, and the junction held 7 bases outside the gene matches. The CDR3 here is CASSLVAGVPNTGELFF. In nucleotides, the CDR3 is TGCGCCAGCAGCTTGGTTGCGGGAGTCCCCAACACCGGGGAGCTGTTTTTT.

The CDR3 region is CASSLESGGGYTF. CDR3 nucleotide sequence: TGCGCCAGCAGCTTGGAATCAGGGGGAGGCTACACCTTC. The V and J genes are TRBV5-1 and TRBJ1-2; 7 positions match TRBD1. This CDR3 is built from 13 residues. The V gene's germline CDR1 is SGHRS and CDR2 YFSETQ. V lost 0 bases, J lost 8 bases, and 4 bases stayed unmatched.

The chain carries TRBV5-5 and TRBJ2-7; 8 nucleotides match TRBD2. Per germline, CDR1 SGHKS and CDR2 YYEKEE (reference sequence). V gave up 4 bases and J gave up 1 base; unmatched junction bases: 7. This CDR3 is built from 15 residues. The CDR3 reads CASSTESGGSYEQYF. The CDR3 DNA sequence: TGTGCCAGCAGCACGGAGAGCGGGGGTTCCTACGAGCAGTACTTC.

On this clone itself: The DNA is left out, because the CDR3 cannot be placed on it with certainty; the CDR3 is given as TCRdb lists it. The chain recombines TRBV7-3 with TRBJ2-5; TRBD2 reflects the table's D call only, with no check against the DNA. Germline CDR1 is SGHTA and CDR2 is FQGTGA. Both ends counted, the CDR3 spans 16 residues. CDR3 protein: CASSSSGGAPRETQYF.

The CDR3: CASSQEGTVIEKLFF. CDR3 nucleotides: TGCGCCAGCAGCCAAGAAGGGACAGTTATTGAAAAACTGTTTTTT. V is TRBV4-1 and J is TRBJ1-4, with TRBD1 matching over 7 bases. The CDR3 length is 15 residues. Per the germline V gene, CDR1 is MGHRA and CDR2 is YSYEKL. V shed 0 bases, J shed 7 bases, and the junction held 5 bases outside the gene matches.

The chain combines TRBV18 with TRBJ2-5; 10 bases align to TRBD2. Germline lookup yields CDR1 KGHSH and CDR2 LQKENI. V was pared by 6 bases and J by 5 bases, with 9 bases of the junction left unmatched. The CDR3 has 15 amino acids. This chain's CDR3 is CASSTLAGVGETQYF. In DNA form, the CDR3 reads TGTGCCAGCTCCACCCTAGCGGGAGTTGGGGAGACCCAGTACTTC.

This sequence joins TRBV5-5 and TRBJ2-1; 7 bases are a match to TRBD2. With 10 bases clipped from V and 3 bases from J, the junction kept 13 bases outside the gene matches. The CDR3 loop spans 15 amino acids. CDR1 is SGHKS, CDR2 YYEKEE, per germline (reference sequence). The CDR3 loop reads CARGPGGDLYNEQFF. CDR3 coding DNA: TGTGCCCGCGGGCCTGGGGGGGATCTCTACAATGAGCAGTTCTTC.

CDR3 DNA: TGTGCCAGCTCACGCACCGGGACAGGGGGGTCAACTAATGAAAAACTGTTTTTT. It encodes CASSRTGTGGSTNEKLFF. The rearrangement links TRBV18 to TRBJ1-4; 11 bases agree with TRBD1. CDR1 is KGHSH, CDR2 LQKENI, per germline. With V trimmed by 4 bases and J by 0 bases, 7 bases remained unmatched. This CDR3 spans 18 amino acids.

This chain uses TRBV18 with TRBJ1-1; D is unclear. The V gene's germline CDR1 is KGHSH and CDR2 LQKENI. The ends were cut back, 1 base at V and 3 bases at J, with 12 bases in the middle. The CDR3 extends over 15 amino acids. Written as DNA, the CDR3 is TGTGCCAGCTCACCACTTAACGGGAGAGACACTGAAGCTTTCTTT. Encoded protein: CASSPLNGRDTEAFF.

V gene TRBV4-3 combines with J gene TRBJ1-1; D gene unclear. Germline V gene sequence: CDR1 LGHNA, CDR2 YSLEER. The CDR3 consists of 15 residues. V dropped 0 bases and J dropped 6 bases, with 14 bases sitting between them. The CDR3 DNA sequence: TGCGCCAGCAGCCAAGAGTTCTATGGGCGTTCTGAAGCTTTCTTT. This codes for CASSQEFYGRSEAFF.

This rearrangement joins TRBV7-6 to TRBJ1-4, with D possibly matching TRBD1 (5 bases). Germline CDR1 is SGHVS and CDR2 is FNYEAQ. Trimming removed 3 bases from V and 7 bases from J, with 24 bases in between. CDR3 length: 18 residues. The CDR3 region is CASSLFAASQVVGEKLFF. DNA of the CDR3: TGTGCCAGCAGCTTGTTTGCGGCGTCACAGGTCGTAGGTGAAAAACTGTTTTTT.

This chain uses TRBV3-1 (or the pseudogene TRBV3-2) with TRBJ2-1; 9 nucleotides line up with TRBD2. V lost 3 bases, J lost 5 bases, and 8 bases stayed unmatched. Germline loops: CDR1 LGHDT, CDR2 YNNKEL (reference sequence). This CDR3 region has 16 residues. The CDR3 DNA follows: TGTGCCAGCAGCCATTTTAGCGGGAGTGCCCACAATGAGCAGTTCTTC. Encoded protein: CASSHFSGSAHNEQFF.

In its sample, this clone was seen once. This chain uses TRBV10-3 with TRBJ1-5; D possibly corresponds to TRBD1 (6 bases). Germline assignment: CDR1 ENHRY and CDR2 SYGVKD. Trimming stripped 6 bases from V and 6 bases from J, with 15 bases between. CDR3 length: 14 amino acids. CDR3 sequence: CAIRGSGVGQPQHF. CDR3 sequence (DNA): TGTGCCATCAGGGGGTCAGGGGTGGGTCAGCCCCAGCATTTT.

The CDR3 DNA reads as TGTGCCAGCACGCCCTTTTTGGGGCGAACTGAAGCTTTCTTT. This translates into CASTPFLGRTEAFF. The V call is TRBV27, the J call TRBJ1-1; TRBD1 is a possible D gene (5 bases). Per germline, CDR1 MNHEY and CDR2 SMNVEV (reference sequence). There are 14 residues in the CDR3. V was shortened by 7 bases and J by 5 bases, with 17 bases between the two germline ends.

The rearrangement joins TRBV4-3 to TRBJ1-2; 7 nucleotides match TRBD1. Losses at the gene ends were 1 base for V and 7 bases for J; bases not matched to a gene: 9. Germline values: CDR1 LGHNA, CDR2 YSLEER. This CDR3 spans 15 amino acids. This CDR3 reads CASSQVYRGLFGYTF. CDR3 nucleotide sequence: TGCGCCAGCAGCCAAGTCTACAGGGGATTATTTGGCTACACCTTC.

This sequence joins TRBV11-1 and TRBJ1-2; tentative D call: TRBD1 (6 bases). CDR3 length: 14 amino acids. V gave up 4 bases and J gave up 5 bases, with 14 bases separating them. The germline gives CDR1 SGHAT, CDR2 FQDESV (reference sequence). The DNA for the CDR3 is TGTGCCAGCAGCTCGACTCGACAGGAATATGGCTACACCTTC. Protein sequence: CASSSTRQEYGYTF.

This CDR3 reads CASSQVDSNYGYTF. As DNA, the CDR3 is TGTGCCAGCAGCCAAGTAGACAGTAACTATGGCTACACCTTC. V gene TRBV4-2 combines with J gene TRBJ1-2; D may be TRBD1 (5 bases). There are 14 residues in the CDR3. The V end lost 1 base, the J end lost 1 base, and 7 bases lay between the germline ends. CDR1 is LGHNA and CDR2 is YNFKEQ in the germline V gene.

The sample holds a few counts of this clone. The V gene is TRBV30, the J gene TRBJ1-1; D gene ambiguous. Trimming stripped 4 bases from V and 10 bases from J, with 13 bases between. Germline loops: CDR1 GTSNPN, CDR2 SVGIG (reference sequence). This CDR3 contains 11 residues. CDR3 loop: CAWNRDLGAFF. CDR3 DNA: TGTGCCTGGAACCGGGATCTAGGAGCTTTCTTT.

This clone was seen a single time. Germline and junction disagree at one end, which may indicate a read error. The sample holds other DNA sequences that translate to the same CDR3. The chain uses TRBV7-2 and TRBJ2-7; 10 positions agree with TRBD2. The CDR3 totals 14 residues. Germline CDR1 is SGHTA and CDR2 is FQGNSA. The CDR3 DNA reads TGTGCTAGCAGCTCACTAGCGGGACCCTACGAGCAGTACTTC. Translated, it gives CASSSLAGPYEQYF.

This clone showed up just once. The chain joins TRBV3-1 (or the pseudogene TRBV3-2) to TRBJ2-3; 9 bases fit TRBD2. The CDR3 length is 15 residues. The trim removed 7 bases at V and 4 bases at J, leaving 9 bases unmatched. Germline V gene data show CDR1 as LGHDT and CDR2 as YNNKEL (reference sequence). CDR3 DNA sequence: TGTGCCAGCACCCGTGGGACTAGCTCACCAGATACGCAGTATTTT. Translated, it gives CASTRGTSSPDTQYF.